This is a list of T cell receptor beta chains from one sample in a study of shared clonotypes between healthy human individuals. TCRdb's table, derived via immunoSEQ multiplex PCR, lists solely in-frame clones and lacks some. This sample has 2 million to 3 million clones, with about 92% found just once. Sequenced sample: naive CD4+ T cells sorted from blood. The receptors originated from a man aged 18 to 30 in good health. The CDR3 runs from the conserved cysteine through the conserved F or W. D genes are given only for firm matches. Clone sizes are given selectively: once, few, many, or a class where the clone is expanded.

size	J	V	D	CDR3	DNA
.	TRBJ2-7	TRBV7-8	.	CASSPGGPYEQYF	TGTGCCAGTTCTCCGGGGGGCCCATACGAGCAGTACTTC
.	TRBJ2-7	TRBV7-2	TRBD2	CASTALAGFAEQYF	TGTGCCAGCACCGCCTTAGCGGGATTCGCCGAGCAGTACTTC
.	TRBJ1-2	TRBV6-4	TRBD1	CATKGQGRDGYTF	TGTGCCACAAAAGGACAGGGGAGGGATGGCTACACCTTC
.	TRBJ2-7	TRBV30	.	CAWNGKGTWAYEQYF	TGTGCCTGGAATGGTAAAGGGACTTGGGCCTACGAGCAGTACTTC
.	TRBJ1-1	TRBV19	.	CASSPQSGNTEAFF	TGTGCCAGTAGTCCTCAGTCGGGGAACACTGAAGCTTTCTTT
once	TRBJ2-7	TRBV19	.	CASSPEPPSYEQYF	TGTGCCAGTAGTCCCGAGCCGCCCTCCTACGAGCAGTACTTC
.	TRBJ1-1	TRBV28	.	CASSTPGVGNTEAFF	TGTGCCAGCAGTACTCCAGGGGTGGGGAACACTGAAGCTTTCTTT
once	TRBJ2-5	TRBV9	TRBD2	CASSVAAGGQQETQYF	TGTGCCAGCAGCGTAGCAGCGGGGGGGCAGCAAGAGACCCAGTACTTC
.	TRBJ2-5	TRBV5-1	.	CASNREETQYF	TGCGCCAGTAACAGGGAGGAGACCCAGTACTTC
.	TRBJ1-5	TRBV4-1	TRBD1	CASSQAQTGGHQPQHF	TGCGCCAGCAGCCAAGCACAGACAGGGGGTCATCAGCCCCAGCATTTT
.	TRBJ2-4	TRBV19	.	CASRGNQGKNIQYF	TGTGCCAGTAGGGGGAACCAAGGCAAAAACATTCAGTACTTC
.	TRBJ2-7	TRBV6-5	.	CASSYRGEGTYEQYF	TGTGCCAGCAGTTACCGGGGAGAGGGCACCTACGAGCAGTACTTC
.	TRBJ2-7	TRBV28	TRBD2	CASSSVAGGLSYEQYF	TGTGCCAGCAGTTCAGTAGCGGGGGGCCTCTCCTACGAGCAGTACTTC
.	TRBJ1-5	TRBV7-2	.	CASSLDGNQPQHF	TGTGCCAGCAGCTTAGACGGCAATCAGCCCCAGCATTTT
.	TRBJ2-2	TRBV7-9	.	CASNKVAPTTKQNTGELFF	TGTGCCAGCAACAAAGTAGCGCCTACCACGAAACAGAACACCGGGGAGCTGTTTTTT
.	TRBJ2-7	TRBV28	.	CASRYEGESEQYF	TGTGCCAGCAGGTATGAAGGGGAGAGCGAGCAGTACTTC
few	TRBJ1-1	TRBV28	.	CASRYRAEAFF	TGTGCCAGCAGATACAGGGCTGAAGCTTTCTTT
.	TRBJ1-1	TRBV7-9	.	CASSLTRVSTEAFF	TGTGCCAGCAGCTTAACGCGGGTTTCCACTGAAGCTTTCTTT
.	TRBJ2-7	TRBV27	.	CASARGGEGREQYF	TGTGCCAGCGCGAGGGGGGGCGAGGGACGCGAGCAGTACTTC
few	TRBJ1-1	TRBV5-1	.	CASSGGGVGNTEAFF	TGCGCCAGCAGCGGTGGCGGGGTGGGGAACACTGAAGCTTTCTTT
.	TRBJ1-1	TRBV30	.	CACRAPGPLNTEAFF	TGTGCCTGCCGCGCCCCCGGGCCTTTGAACACTGAAGCTTTCTTT
.	TRBJ1-3	TRBV11-2	.	CASSSEGTAGNTIYF	TGTGCCAGCAGCTCAGAAGGGACGGCCGGAAACACCATATATTTT